Presented here are 5 T cell receptor beta chains from one specimen sequenced in a study of control samples from healthy donors and cancer patients. Produced via immunoSEQ multiplex PCR; TCRdb's table is partial and in-frame only. The top ten clones hold 2% to 3% of a sample with around 140,000 clones, around 90% of them seen once. Sequenced: blood. These receptor sequences come from a man aged 35 to 55 in good health.

The table lists this clone with a few counts. J is TRBJ1-6 and V is TRBV10-3, with D maybe TRBD1 (6 bases). Germline V CDR1 and CDR2: ENHRY, SYGVKD. The CDR3 is 16 amino acids. With 2 bases removed from V and 7 bases from J, the gap between germline ends came to 15 bases. Here the CDR3 DNA reads TGTGCCATCAGTGAGGCCCCCACAGGGAAGAATTCACCCCTCCACTTT. As protein: CAISEAPTGKNSPLHF.

The rearrangement uses TRBV4-1 and TRBJ2-2; D perhaps matches TRBD2 (6 bases). Germline V gene sequence: CDR1 MGHRA, CDR2 YSYEKL. CDR3 size: 15 residues. Deletions cut 0 bases from V and 3 bases from J, with 8 bases between. The CDR3 DNA is TGCGCCAGCAGCCAAGAACCGGGGGACACCGGGGAGCTGTTTTTT. Encoded protein: CASSQEPGDTGELFF.

This chain uses TRBV9 with TRBJ1-1, with D hard to call. The germline V gene encodes CDR1 SGDLS and CDR2 YYNGEE. The length of the CDR3 is 14 residues. Trimming shortened V by 0 bases and J by 1 base, and 7 bases separated the two germline ends. The CDR3 protein is CASSVVSGNTEAFF. CDR3 nucleotide sequence: TGTGCCAGCAGCGTAGTCAGTGGGAACACTGAAGCTTTCTTT.

The genes are TRBV9 and TRBJ1-1, with 8 bases aligning to TRBD1. Germline V lookup: CDR1 SGDLS, CDR2 YYNGEE. The ends lost 0 bases at V and 7 bases at J; junction bases unmatched: 11. The CDR3 sequence is 16 residues long. CDR3 protein: CASSVAPGDRTGEAFF. The CDR3, as DNA: TGTGCCAGCAGCGTAGCTCCGGGGGACAGGACCGGTGAAGCTTTCTTT.

The rearrangement joins TRBV10-3 to TRBJ1-3; D is possibly TRBD1 (6 bases). The CDR3 extends over 13 amino acids. CDR1 is ENHRY, CDR2 SYGVKD, per germline. The V gene lost 10 bases and the J gene lost 5 bases, with 15 bases spanning the gap. CDR3 in DNA: TGTGCCACAAGCCCAGGGGAAAGAAACACCATATATTTT. Its protein product is CATSPGERNTIYF.